The rows below give T cell receptor beta chains drawn from one sample of a study of blood T cell repertoires in COVID-19. Profiled with immunoSEQ multiplex PCR; TCRdb holds only in-frame clones, not every one. The data show fewer than 250,000 clones, with around four fifths seen just once and under 0.95% held by the top ten. Sequenced input: peripheral blood. These receptors originate from a man between 60 and 75 years old with COVID-19, enrolled during active disease. Each CDR3 is given with its conserved first and last residue. A D gene is named only where the DNA matches it firmly. Expanded clones are given a class, and other clones once, few, many or no size at all.

size	V	J	D	DNA	CDR3
once	TRBV3-1/TRBV3-2	TRBJ1-2	-	TGTGCCAGCAGCCATTGGGGGCAAGACTATGGCTACACCTTC	CASSHWGQDYGYTF
-	TRBV12-3/TRBV12-4	TRBJ1-5	-	TGTGCCAGCAGTTTCACGAGAAATCAGCCCCAGCATTTT	CASSFTRNQPQHF
-	TRBV19	TRBJ1-5	TRBD1	TGTGCCAGTAGTATACGGCAGGGGGCTACCAATCAGCCCCAGCATTTT	CASSIRQGATNQPQHF
few	TRBV27	TRBJ1-1	-	TGTGCCAGCAGTTTATCGCAGGGGTGGGCCACTGAAGCTTTCTTT	CASSLSQGWATEAFF
-	TRBV12-3/TRBV12-4	TRBJ2-6	-	TGTGCCAGCCAGGACTCTGGGGCCAACGTCCTGACTTTC	CASQDSGANVLTF
few	TRBV4-3	TRBJ1-6	-	TGCGCCAGCAGCCAAGGCGGGACGCAGGTTAATTCACCCCTCCACTTT	CASSQGGTQVNSPLHF
-	TRBV3-1/TRBV3-2	TRBJ1-5	TRBD1	TGTGCCAGCAGCCTCAACCCCGGGACAGTGCTTCAGCCCCAGCATTTT	CASSLNPGTVLQPQHF
-	TRBV12-3/TRBV12-4	TRBJ1-2	TRBD1	TGTGCCAGCAGTTCCACAGGGGGCCATGGCTACACCTTC	CASSSTGGHGYTF
-	TRBV30	TRBJ1-6	-	TGTGCCTGGAGTGTACGACCGATCCCCGGACTTTCACCCCTCCACTTT	CAWSVRPIPGLSPLHF
-	TRBV6-2/TRBV6-3	TRBJ2-7	-	TGTGCCAGCAGTTACTCATCCCGGTCCTACGAGCAGTACTTC	CASSYSSRSYEQYF
-	TRBV6-5	TRBJ2-7	-	TGTGCCAGCAGTTACTCGTCGGGAGTACCTTCGGCCGAGCAGTACTTC	CASSYSSGVPSAEQYF
-	TRBV6-6	TRBJ1-5	TRBD1	TGTGCCAGCAGTTACGTTATGGGACAGGGGACCGGCCAGCATTTT	CASSYVMGQGTGQHF